This is a list of T cell receptor beta chains from one sample in a study of early T cells in non-severe SARS-CoV-2 infection. MiXCR was run by TCRdb on the 5' RACE reads, yielding one entry per CDR3 protein. The sample carries fewer than 80,000 distinct CDR3 sequences, 8% to 9% recorded once. The source material was whole blood, sampled at baseline. The receptors here all came from an adult who was a healthcare worker with PCR-confirmed SARS-CoV-2 infection or an uninfected control (not recorded which). Each CDR3 is given with its conserved first and last residue. A D gene is named only where the DNA matches it firmly. Size is omitted from some rows. Given values are once, few, many or a class for expanded clones.

J: TRBJ2-2
size: few
length: 16
D: TRBD1
V: TRBV7-2
DNA: TGTGCCAGCAGCTTTTCCCCCGACAGGGTCACCGGGGAGCTTTTTTTT
CDR3: CASSFSPDRVTGELFF

J: TRBJ2-2
size: once
length: 14
D: .
V: TRBV3-1
DNA: TGTGCCAGCAGCCCCGGGATCCACACCGGGGAGCTGTTTTTT
CDR3: CASSPGIHTGELFF

J: TRBJ2-1
size: .
length: 17
D: TRBD2
V: TRBV7-6
DNA: TGTGCCAGCAGCTCCCGACTAGCGGGAGGGCCCTACAATGAGCAGTTCTTC
CDR3: CASSSRLAGGPYNEQFF

J: TRBJ2-3
size: many
length: 13
D: .
V: TRBV6-4
DNA: TGTGCCAGCAGTGACGGGGGCACAGATACGCAGTATTTT
CDR3: CASSDGGTDTQYF

J: TRBJ2-1
size: .
length: 14
D: .
V: TRBV7-2
DNA: TGTGCCAGCAGCTTTGCGGCGGAGTACAATGAGCAGTTCTTC
CDR3: CASSFAAEYNEQFF

J: TRBJ2-2
size: many
length: 13
D: .
V: TRBV7-2
DNA: TGTGCCAGCAGAGGGGGACGGAACAAGGAGCTGTTTTTT
CDR3: CASRGGRNKELFF

J: TRBJ1-1
size: .
length: 14
D: .
V: TRBV16
DNA: TGTGCCAGCAGCCAGCGTTCATTGAACACTGAAGCTTTCTTT
CDR3: CASSQRSLNTEAFF

J: TRBJ2-1
size: many
length: 14
D: .
V: TRBV7-2
DNA: TGTGCCAGCAGCTTAGGATCGGGCCGCAATGAGCAGTTCTTC
CDR3: CASSLGSGRNEQFF

J: TRBJ2-1
size: many
length: 16
D: .
V: TRBV24-1
DNA: TGTGCCACCAGTGCGTTGACAGGGGAGGGCTACAATGAGCAGTTCTTC
CDR3: CATSALTGEGYNEQFF

J: TRBJ2-1
size: many
length: 15
D: .
V: TRBV29-1
DNA: TGCAGCGTTGAGGGCGGGATTAGCTCCTACAATGAGCAGTTCTTC
CDR3: CSVEGGISSYNEQFF

J: TRBJ1-1
size: few
length: 13
D: .
V: TRBV10-3
DNA: TGTGCCGCAACGGGGGGCAGGAACACTGAAGCTTTCTTT
CDR3: CAATGGRNTEAFF

J: TRBJ1-2
size: few
length: 13
D: .
V: TRBV29-1
DNA: TGCAGCGTTGAAGACGGAGCTTACTATGGCTACACCTTC
CDR3: CSVEDGAYYGYTF

J: TRBJ2-3
size: few
length: 16
D: TRBD2
V: TRBV5-6
DNA: TGTGCCAGCAGCTTCTGGACTAGCGGGAGGACAGATACGCAGTATTTT
CDR3: CASSFWTSGRTDTQYF

J: TRBJ2-7
size: many
length: 13
D: .
V: TRBV5-6
DNA: TGTGCCAGCAGCCCCGATCGGGTCTACGAGCAGTACTTC
CDR3: CASSPDRVYEQYF

J: TRBJ2-7
size: .
length: 14
D: .
V: TRBV5-6
DNA: TGTGCCAGCAGCTTGGCCGGACACTCTAGGAAGCAGTACTTC
CDR3: CASSLAGHSRKQYF

J: TRBJ2-3
size: many
length: 15
D: .
V: TRBV27
DNA: TGTGCCAGCAGTTTAATTCCCGGGAGTGCAGATACGCAGTATTTT
CDR3: CASSLIPGSADTQYF

J: TRBJ2-3
size: .
length: 16
D: .
V: TRBV5-1
DNA: TGCGCCAGCAGCTTGGGGCTAGGCGGAGGCACAGATACGCAGTATTTT
CDR3: CASSLGLGGGTDTQYF

J: TRBJ2-7
size: many
length: 15
D: .
V: TRBV12-3/TRBV12-4
DNA: TGTGCCAGCAGTTTGGACCCTCCGGACAACCACGAGCAGTACTTC
CDR3: CASSLDPPDNHEQYF

J: TRBJ2-2
size: many
length: 18
D: TRBD2
V: TRBV10-1
DNA: TGCGCCAGCAGTGGGACTAGCGGGAGACCTGGGGTGACCGGGGAGCTGTTTTTT
CDR3: CASSGTSGRPGVTGELFF

J: TRBJ2-2
size: many
length: 17
D: TRBD2
V: TRBV4-1
DNA: TGCGCCAGCAGCCACCCCTCCGGACTAGCTGGAACCGGGGAGCTGTTTTTT
CDR3: CASSHPSGLAGTGELFF

J: TRBJ1-2
size: .
length: 13
D: .
V: TRBV2
DNA: TGTGCCAGCAGTGCCGTGGCCAGGGATGGCTACACCTTC
CDR3: CASSAVARDGYTF

J: TRBJ1-6
size: many
length: 14
D: .
V: TRBV7-3
DNA: TGTGCCAGCAGCTTTAACGGGCGGGCTTCACCCCTCCACTTT
CDR3: CASSFNGRASPLHF

J: TRBJ2-1
size: few
length: 16
D: .
V: TRBV5-1
DNA: TGCGCCAGCAGCTTGGTAAGGCAGGACTTCTACAATGAGCAGTTCTTC
CDR3: CASSLVRQDFYNEQFF

J: TRBJ2-1
size: many
length: 10
D: .
V: TRBV12-3/TRBV12-4
DNA: TGTGCCAGCAGTTCGCGTGAGCAGTTCTTC
CDR3: CASSSREQFF

J: TRBJ2-1
size: once
length: 14
D: .
V: TRBV5-6
DNA: TGTGCCAGCAAGGGCTGGAGCTCCTACAATGAGCAGTTCTTC
CDR3: CASKGWSSYNEQFF

J: TRBJ1-2
size: .
length: 14
D: .
V: TRBV7-2
DNA: TGTGCCAGCAGCGCGGACCTGAGGAACTATGGCTACACCTTC
CDR3: CASSADLRNYGYTF

J: TRBJ1-2
size: .
length: 15
D: .
V: TRBV6-6
DNA: TGTGCCAGCAGTTACCGGGACCAGCCCTCCGATGGCTACACCTTC
CDR3: CASSYRDQPSDGYTF

J: TRBJ1-5
size: .
length: 15
D: .
V: TRBV12-3/TRBV12-4
DNA: TGTGCCAGCAGCCTAACGCCCCTGGGCAATCAGCCCCAGCATTTT
CDR3: CASSLTPLGNQPQHF

J: TRBJ1-6
size: many
length: 15
D: .
V: TRBV6-1
DNA: TGTGCCAGCAGTGGGGGCTCTTTGGTTGAACCTCCCCTCCACTTT
CDR3: CASSGGSLVEPPLHF

J: TRBJ2-3
size: many
length: 17
D: .
V: TRBV2
DNA: TGTGCCAGCAGTGAAGCCCTGGAGGGCCCTAGCACAGATACGCAGTATTTT
CDR3: CASSEALEGPSTDTQYF

J: TRBJ1-3
size: few
length: 12
D: .
V: TRBV12-3/TRBV12-4
DNA: TGTGCCAGCAGTTTATCTGAAAACACCATATATTTT
CDR3: CASSLSENTIYF

J: TRBJ2-1
size: few
length: 14
D: .
V: TRBV5-1
DNA: TGCGCCAGCAGCTCAGGGGGGCCTGCGGTTGAGCAGTTCTTC
CDR3: CASSSGGPAVEQFF

J: TRBJ2-7
size: few
length: 13
D: TRBD1
V: TRBV29-1
DNA: TGCAGCGTTGACAGGACAGGGTCGTACGAGCAGTACTTC
CDR3: CSVDRTGSYEQYF

J: TRBJ2-7
size: few
length: 12
D: .
V: TRBV7-6
DNA: TGTGCCAGCAGCCCTAGGGACGGAAAGCAGTACTTC
CDR3: CASSPRDGKQYF

J: TRBJ1-1
size: .
length: 17
D: TRBD1
V: TRBV7-2
DNA: TGTGCCAGCAGCTTAGCCTCCCAGGGGGGCTTAAACACTGAAGCTTTCTTT
CDR3: CASSLASQGGLNTEAFF

J: TRBJ2-2
size: few
length: 19
D: .
V: TRBV10-3
DNA: TGTGCCATCAGTGGGCTGCGTGGTGGTCTTAGCGAGGAGGCCGGGGAGCTGTTTTTT
CDR3: CAISGLRGGLSEEAGELFF

J: TRBJ2-7
size: few
length: 13
D: .
V: TRBV10-3
DNA: TGTGCCATCCAGGGAACGGCAGCCAACGAGCAGTACTTC
CDR3: CAIQGTAANEQYF

J: TRBJ1-1
size: many
length: 14
D: TRBD1
V: TRBV15
DNA: TGTGCCACCAGCAGAGAAAGGACAGGGAGACGCGCTTTCTTT
CDR3: CATSRERTGRRAFF

J: TRBJ2-1
size: .
length: 17
D: .
V: TRBV7-8
DNA: TGTGCCAGCAGCTTTAGGAGGGACCCTTTTTCCTACAATGAGCAGTTCTTC
CDR3: CASSFRRDPFSYNEQFF

J: TRBJ2-2
size: .
length: 14
D: .
V: TRBV6-4
DNA: TGTGCCAGCAGTGAGGTGGGGAACACCGGGGAGCTGTTTTTT
CDR3: CASSEVGNTGELFF

J: TRBJ1-3
size: .
length: 14
D: .
V: TRBV12-3/TRBV12-4
DNA: TGTGCCAGCAGTTTTGGCGGAGCTGGAAACACCATATATTTT
CDR3: CASSFGGAGNTIYF

J: TRBJ1-4
size: many
length: 15
D: .
V: TRBV7-2
DNA: TGTGCCAGCAGCTTAGTGCAGGTCACTAATGAAAAACTGTTTTTT
CDR3: CASSLVQVTNEKLFF

J: TRBJ2-1
size: few
length: 12
D: TRBD1
V: TRBV11-3
DNA: TGTGCCAGCAGCCACGCAGGACAGGGGATGTTCTTC
CDR3: CASSHAGQGMFF

J: TRBJ1-4
size: .
length: 13
D: .
V: TRBV29-1
DNA: TGCAGCGTTGTATCGACAGAGAATGAAAAACTGTTTTTT
CDR3: CSVVSTENEKLFF

J: TRBJ2-2
size: few
length: 15
D: .
V: TRBV7-3
DNA: TGTGCCAGCAGCTTAACTCGGACCAACACCGGGGAGCTGTTTTTT
CDR3: CASSLTRTNTGELFF

J: TRBJ2-1
size: few
length: 12
D: .
V: TRBV7-8
DNA: TGTGCCAGCAGCCAAAGAGACAATGAGCAGTTCTTC
CDR3: CASSQRDNEQFF

J: TRBJ2-5
size: .
length: 11
D: .
V: TRBV12-3/TRBV12-4
DNA: TGTGCCAGCAGCACATTAGAGACCCAGTACTTC
CDR3: CASSTLETQYF

J: TRBJ2-3
size: many
length: 12
D: .
V: TRBV20-1
DNA: TGCAGTGCTAGTCCATACACAGATACGCAGTATTTT
CDR3: CSASPYTDTQYF

J: TRBJ2-3
size: .
length: 15
D: .
V: TRBV11-2
DNA: TGTGCCAGCAGCCCAGGCAGGTCCTTCGCAGATACGCAGTATTTT
CDR3: CASSPGRSFADTQYF

J: TRBJ1-3
size: medium-sized
length: 16
D: .
V: TRBV6-6
DNA: TGTGCCAGCAGTCCCCAACAGAATCCCTCTGGAAACACCATATATTTT
CDR3: CASSPQQNPSGNTIYF

J: TRBJ2-1
size: .
length: 14
D: .
V: TRBV7-2
DNA: TGTGCCAGCAGCTTAAGGCCAGGGGCCAATGAGCAGTTCTTC
CDR3: CASSLRPGANEQFF

J: TRBJ2-5
size: .
length: 13
D: .
V: TRBV25-1
DNA: TGTGCCAGCAGTCCGGCAGCCTCTGAGACCCAGTACTTC
CDR3: CASSPAASETQYF

J: TRBJ2-5
size: .
length: 14
D: TRBD1
V: TRBV3-1
DNA: TGTGCCAGCGGACTGACGACAGGGGGAGAGACCCAGTACTTC
CDR3: CASGLTTGGETQYF

J: TRBJ1-4
size: .
length: 17
D: .
V: TRBV27
DNA: TGTGCCAGCAGTTTATGGCCCCTGGGTTCAACTAATGAAAAACTGTTTTTT
CDR3: CASSLWPLGSTNEKLFF